Sequencing of this T cell receptor beta chain was carried out in a study of Graves' ophthalmopathy and Graves' hyperthyroidism. Using RNA transcripts, the TCR beta CDR3 regions were amplified. Second-round multiplex PCR came after a first-round RT-PCR that employed HTBI primers. TCRdb analysed the multiplex PCR reads with MiXCR anew, one entry per CDR3 protein. There are some 1.1 million distinct CDR3 sequences in the sample; about 38% occur only once, and approximately 10% lies in the top ten. Hyperthyroidism was new, under 2 months, in patients aged 18 to 65. Researchers turned away patients with other autoimmune diseases, uncontrolled infections, pregnancy or lactation. Germline lookup yields CDR1 SQVTM and CDR2 ANQGSEA. Trimming left V 6 bases short and J 3 bases short, with 12 bases between. The CDR3 covers 12 residues. This clonotype has just one count. What it binds is unknown. General study points: Forecasting of ophthalmopathy progression by the model achieved roughly 69% sensitivity and around 77% specificity.

Sequences were obtained from peripheral blood or thyroid tissue (not recorded which). This receptor was obtained from an adult man with Graves' hyperthyroidism. The genes are TRBV29-1 and TRBJ2-7, with D perhaps TRBD1 (6 bases). The CDR3 DNA follows: TGCAGCGTAGGACAGACATACTACGAGCAGTACTTC. Its protein is CSVGQTYYEQYF.